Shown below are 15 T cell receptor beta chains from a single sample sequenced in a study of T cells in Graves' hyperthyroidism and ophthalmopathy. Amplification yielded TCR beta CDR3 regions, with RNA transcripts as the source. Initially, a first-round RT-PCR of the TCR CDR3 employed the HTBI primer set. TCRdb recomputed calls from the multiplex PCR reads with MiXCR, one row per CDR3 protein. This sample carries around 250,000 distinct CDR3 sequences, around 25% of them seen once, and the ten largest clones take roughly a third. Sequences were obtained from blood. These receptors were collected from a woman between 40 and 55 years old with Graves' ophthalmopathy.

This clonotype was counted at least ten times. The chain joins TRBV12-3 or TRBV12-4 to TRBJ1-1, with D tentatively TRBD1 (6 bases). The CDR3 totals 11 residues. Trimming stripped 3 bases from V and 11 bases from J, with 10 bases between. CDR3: CASSLGAQAFF. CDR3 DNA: TGTGCCAGCAGTTTGGGGGCGCAGGCTTTCTTT.

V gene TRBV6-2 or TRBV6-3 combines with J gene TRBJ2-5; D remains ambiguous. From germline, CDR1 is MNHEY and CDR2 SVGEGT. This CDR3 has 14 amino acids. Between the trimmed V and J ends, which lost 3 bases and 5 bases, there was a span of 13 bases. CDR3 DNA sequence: TGTGCCAGCAGTTATCAGATAGAGGTTGAGACCCAGTACTTC. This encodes CASSYQIEVETQYF.

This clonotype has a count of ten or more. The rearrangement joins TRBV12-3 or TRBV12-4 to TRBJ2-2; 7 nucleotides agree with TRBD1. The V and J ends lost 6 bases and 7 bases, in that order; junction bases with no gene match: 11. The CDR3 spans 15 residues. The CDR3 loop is CASSPWDSTGGELFF. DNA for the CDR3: TGTGCCAGCAGCCCATGGGACAGCACCGGCGGGGAGCTGTTTTTT.

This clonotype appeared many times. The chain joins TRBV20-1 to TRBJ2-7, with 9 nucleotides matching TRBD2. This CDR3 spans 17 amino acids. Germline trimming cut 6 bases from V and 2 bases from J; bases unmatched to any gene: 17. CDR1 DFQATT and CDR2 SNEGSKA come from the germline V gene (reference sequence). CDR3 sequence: CSASSPFVAGDTYEQYF. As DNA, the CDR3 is TGCAGTGCGTCGAGCCCGTTTGTAGCGGGAGACACCTACGAGCAGTACTTC.

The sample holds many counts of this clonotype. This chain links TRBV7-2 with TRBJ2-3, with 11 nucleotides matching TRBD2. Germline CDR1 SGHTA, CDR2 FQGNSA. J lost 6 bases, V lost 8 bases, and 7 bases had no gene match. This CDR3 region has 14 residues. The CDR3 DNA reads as TGTGCCAGCGCTGTAGTAGCGGGAGGGGATACGCAGTATTTT. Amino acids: CASAVVAGGDTQYF.

CDR3 bases: TGTGCCAGCAGTTCCACAGGGGGGCGAGAGACCCAGTACTTC. This sequence encodes CASSSTGGRETQYF. The rearrangement links TRBV12-3 or TRBV12-4 to TRBJ2-5; 8 nucleotides match TRBD1. The CDR3 covers 14 residues. Trimming took 4 bases from V and 4 from J; bases not matched to a gene: 5.

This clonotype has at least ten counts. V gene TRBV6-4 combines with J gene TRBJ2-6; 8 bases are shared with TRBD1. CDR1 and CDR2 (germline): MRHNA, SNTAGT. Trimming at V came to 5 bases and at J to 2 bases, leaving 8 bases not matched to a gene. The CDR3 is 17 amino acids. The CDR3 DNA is TGTGCCAGCAGTACAGGGGGAACTCTCGCTGGGGCCAACGTCCTGACTTTC. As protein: CASSTGGTLAGANVLTF.

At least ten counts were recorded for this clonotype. The CDR3 here is CASSDTTNPGYTF. The DNA for the CDR3 is TGTGCCAGCAGTGACACGACCAATCCCGGCTACACCTTC. V and J are TRBV6-1 and TRBJ1-2; D call uncertain. V shed 3 bases and J shed 8 bases, with 13 bases lying between them. The CDR3 length is 13 residues. Germline CDR1 and CDR2: MNHNS and SASEGT.

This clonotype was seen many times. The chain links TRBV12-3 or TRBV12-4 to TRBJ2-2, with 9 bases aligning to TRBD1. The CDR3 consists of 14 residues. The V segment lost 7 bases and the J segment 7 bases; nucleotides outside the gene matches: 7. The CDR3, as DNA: TGTGCCAGCACCACGGGACAGGGAGACGGGGAGCTGTTTTTT. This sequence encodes CASTTGQGDGELFF.

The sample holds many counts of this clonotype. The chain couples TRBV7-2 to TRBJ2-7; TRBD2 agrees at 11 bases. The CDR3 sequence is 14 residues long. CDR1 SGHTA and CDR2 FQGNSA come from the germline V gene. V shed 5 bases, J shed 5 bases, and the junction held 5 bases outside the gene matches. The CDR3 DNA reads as TGTGCCAGCAGCGCCGTAGCGGGAGGGAACGAGCAGTACTTC. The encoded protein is CASSAVAGGNEQYF. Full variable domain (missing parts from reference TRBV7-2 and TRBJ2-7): GAGVSQSPSNKVTEKGKDVELRCDPISGHTALYWYRQSLGQGLEFLIYFQGNSAPDKSGLPSDRFSAERTGGSVSTLTIQRTQQEDSAVYLCASSAVAGGNEQYFGPGTRLTVT.

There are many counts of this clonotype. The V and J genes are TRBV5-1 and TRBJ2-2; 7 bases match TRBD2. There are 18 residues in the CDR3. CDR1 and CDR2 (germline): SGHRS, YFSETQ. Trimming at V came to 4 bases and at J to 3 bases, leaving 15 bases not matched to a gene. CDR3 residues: CASSPNVAGLLDTGELFF. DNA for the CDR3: TGCGCCAGCAGCCCCAACGTGGCGGGACTATTAGACACCGGGGAGCTGTTTTTT.

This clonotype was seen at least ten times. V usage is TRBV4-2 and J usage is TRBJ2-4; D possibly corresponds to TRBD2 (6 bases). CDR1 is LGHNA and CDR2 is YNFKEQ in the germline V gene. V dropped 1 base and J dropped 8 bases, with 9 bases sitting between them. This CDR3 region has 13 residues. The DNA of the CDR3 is TGTGCCAGCAGCCAAGTTCCGGGAGACATTCAGTACTTC. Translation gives CASSQVPGDIQYF.

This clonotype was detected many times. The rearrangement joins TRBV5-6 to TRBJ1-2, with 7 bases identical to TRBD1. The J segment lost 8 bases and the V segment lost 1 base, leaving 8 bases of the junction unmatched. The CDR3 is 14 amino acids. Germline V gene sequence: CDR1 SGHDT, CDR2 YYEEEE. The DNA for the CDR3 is TGTGCCAGCAGCTTGTATTTCAGGGGGGACGGCTACACCTTC. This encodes CASSLYFRGDGYTF.

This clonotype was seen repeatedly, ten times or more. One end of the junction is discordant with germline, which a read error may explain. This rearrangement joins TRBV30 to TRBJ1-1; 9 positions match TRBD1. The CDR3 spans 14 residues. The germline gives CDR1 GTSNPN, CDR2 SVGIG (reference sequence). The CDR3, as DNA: TGTGCCCGGAGACAGGGGGGAAGGAACACTGAAGCTTTCTTT. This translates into CARRQGGRNTEAFF.

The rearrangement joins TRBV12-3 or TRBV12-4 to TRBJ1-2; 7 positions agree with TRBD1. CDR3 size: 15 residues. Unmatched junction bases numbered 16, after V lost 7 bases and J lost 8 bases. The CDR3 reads CASTTFVEGAHGYTF. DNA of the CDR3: TGTGCCAGCACGACATTTGTGGAGGGGGCGCACGGCTACACCTTC.